This T cell receptor (beta chain) was documented in a study of vaccination effects on CD4 cells after COVID-19. The CDR3 has 15 residues. CDR1 is SGHDT and CDR2 is YYEEEE in the germline V gene. V was pared by 2 bases and J by 2 bases, with 13 bases between. Produced via immunoSEQ multiplex PCR; TCRdb's table is partial and in-frame only. The data hold 42,000 or so clones, with about 68% observed a single time. Peptide-pool stimulation followed by sequencing identified expanded antigen-specific CD4+ clonotypes in the ViraFEST assay. When around nine days of culture had elapsed, CD4+ T cells were isolated. SARS-CoV-2 infected the person between March and December 2020, as confirmed by PCR. Only one count was recorded for this clone. The antigen is not known.

The material was CD4+ T cells from PBMCs cultured with a peptide pool, obtained before COVID-19 vaccination. The chain links TRBV5-6 to TRBJ2-5, with a tentative D call TRBD1 (5 bases). This receptor was taken from a human donor who had a prior SARS-CoV-2 infection. DNA of the CDR3: TGTGCCAGCAGCTTATGGGGCAGGATTCAAGAGACCCAGTACTTC. This gives the protein CASSLWGRIQETQYF.